A single TCR beta chain is shown here with its context. One entry per CDR3 protein, called by TCRdb with MiXCR from the reads. The sample yields around 270,000 distinct CDR3 sequences, 9.1% seen once. The data belong to a study of T cell repertoires in cytomegalovirus infection. As for the study in general: Carrying CMV and the relevant HLA type showed in public TCR beta signatures.

The V gene lost 0 bases and the J gene lost 6 bases, with 9 bases spanning the gap. CDR1 and CDR2 (germline): SGHTA, FQGNSA. The CDR3 has 14 amino acids. J is TRBJ2-1 and V is TRBV7-2; no firm D call. The sample was PBMCs. This receptor was obtained from a human donor in good health (CMV status not recorded). Some clones in this sample may be carry-over from other donors' samples. As DNA, the CDR3 is TGTGCCAGCAGCTTAGCGGCAGAGCGCAATGAGCAGTTCTTC. Protein: CASSLAAERNEQFF.